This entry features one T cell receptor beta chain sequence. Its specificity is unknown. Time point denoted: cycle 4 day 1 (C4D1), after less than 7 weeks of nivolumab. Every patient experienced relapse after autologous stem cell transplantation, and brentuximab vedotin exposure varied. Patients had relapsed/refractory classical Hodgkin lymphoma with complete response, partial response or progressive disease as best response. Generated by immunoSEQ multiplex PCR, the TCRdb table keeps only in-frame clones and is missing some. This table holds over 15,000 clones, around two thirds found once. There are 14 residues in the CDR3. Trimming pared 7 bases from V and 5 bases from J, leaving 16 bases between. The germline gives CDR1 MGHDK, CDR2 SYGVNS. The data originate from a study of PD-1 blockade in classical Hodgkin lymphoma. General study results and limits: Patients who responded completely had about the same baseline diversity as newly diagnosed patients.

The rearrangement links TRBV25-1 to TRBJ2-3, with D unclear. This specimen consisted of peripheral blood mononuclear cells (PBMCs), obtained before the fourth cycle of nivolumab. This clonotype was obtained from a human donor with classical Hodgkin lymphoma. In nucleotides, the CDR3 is TGTGCCAGCACCAGAGTGGGATTCGGAGATACGCAGTATTTT. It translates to CASTRVGFGDTQYF. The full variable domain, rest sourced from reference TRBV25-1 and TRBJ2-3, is EADIYQTPRYLVIGTGKKITLECSQTMGHDKMYWYQQDPGMELHLIHYSYGVNSTEKGDLSSESTVSRIRTEHFPLTLESARPSHTSQYLCASTRVGFGDTQYFGPGTRLTVL.